The T cell receptor (beta chain) described here comes from a study of T-cell memory formation after mild COVID-19. Study overall: There were largely donor-specific TCR clusters.

The length of the CDR3 is 13 residues. The germline V and J ends were trimmed by 3 bases and 5 bases, with 11 bases remaining between them. TCRdb fed the 5' RACE reads into MiXCR, producing one record per CDR3 protein. The table shows 200,000 to 300,000 distinct CDR3 sequences, with around 15% occurring only once. The chain has TRBV12-3 or TRBV12-4 and TRBJ2-7; D is perhaps TRBD1 (7 bases). This sequence was found in a man younger than 35 who had mild COVID-19 (a few samples of this study predate the infection). Cell type and time point are not known. Sequencing input: PBMCs or a T cell subset sorted from them (not recorded which). The CDR3 loop is CASSFGRGDEQYF. CDR3 DNA sequence: TGTGCCAGCAGTTTCGGCAGGGGGGACGAGCAGTACTTC.